These 14 T cell receptor beta chains originate from one sample sequenced in a study of blood T cell repertoires in COVID-19. Libraries were prepared by immunoSEQ multiplex PCR; TCRdb keeps only in-frame clonotypes and omits some of them. The sample includes roughly 80,000 clones, 81% of them seen just once. Source material: peripheral blood. The receptor source for this set is a man aged 80 or over with acute or convalescent COVID-19.

This clone has more than one count but fewer than ten. The V and J genes are TRBV7-9 and TRBJ2-1, with D maybe TRBD2 (6 bases). CDR1 and CDR2 (germline): SEHNR, FQNEAQ (reference sequence). This CDR3 is 15 amino acids long. V was pared by 6 bases and J by 0 bases, with 12 bases between. The CDR3, as DNA: TGTGCCAGCAGTTCAGTCGGGAGCTCCTACAATGAGCAGTTCTTC. Its translation: CASSSVGSSYNEQFF.

The V and J genes are TRBV7-3 and TRBJ2-1, with D possibly being TRBD2 (5 bases). The germline V gene encodes CDR1 SGHTA and CDR2 FQGTGA. This CDR3 is built from 13 residues. Trimming removed 5 bases from V and 5 bases from J, with 10 bases in between. The CDR3 loop is CASSGRADNEQFF. CDR3 nucleotides: TGTGCCAGCAGCGGGAGAGCCGACAATGAGCAGTTCTTC. Based on the CDR3 plus reference TRBV7-3 and TRBJ2-1, the full variable domain is GAGVSQTPSNKVTEKGKYVELRCDPISGHTALYWYRQSLGQGPEFLIYFQGTGAADDSGLPNDRFFAVRPEGSVSTLKIQRTERGDSAVYLCASSGRADNEQFFGPGTRLTVL.

J is TRBJ2-2 and V is TRBV19, with 8 bases aligning to TRBD1. The CDR3 has 16 amino acids. V lost 7 bases to trimming and J lost 1 base; unmatched junction nucleotides: 8. Germline V CDR1 and CDR2: LNHDA, SQIVND (reference sequence). CDR3 loop: CASTVGQGRNTGELFF. CDR3 nucleotide sequence: TGTGCCAGTACAGTCGGACAGGGAAGGAACACCGGGGAGCTGTTTTTT.

The J gene is TRBJ1-2, the V gene TRBV6-6; tentatively, D is TRBD1 (5 bases). Trimming left V 6 bases short and J 2 bases short, with 19 bases between. The CDR3 covers 16 residues. Germline values: CDR1 MNHNY, CDR2 SVGAGI (reference sequence). The CDR3 DNA reads as TGTGCCAGCAGGAATGGGGGGGTTAATCGAAACTATGGCTACACCTTC. Translated: CASRNGGVNRNYGYTF.

The chain is built from TRBV7-9 and TRBJ1-1, with a weak D call TRBD1 (5 bases). Germline V lookup: CDR1 SEHNR, CDR2 FQNEAQ (reference sequence). The length of the CDR3 is 12 residues. Deletions cut 6 bases from V and 8 bases from J, with 13 bases between. CDR3: CASRSDREEAFF. In DNA, the CDR3 is TGTGCCAGCAGATCCGACAGAGAGGAAGCTTTCTTT.

The genes are TRBV11-2 and TRBJ2-7; perhaps TRBD2 as D (5 bases). The V gene lost 1 base and the J gene lost 5 bases, with 12 bases spanning the gap. This CDR3 has 14 amino acids. Germline V gives CDR1 SGHAT, CDR2 FQNNGV. CDR3 bases: TGTGCCAGCAGCTTAGCTATATTTAGCGACGAGCAGTACTTC. It encodes CASSLAIFSDEQYF.

The CDR3 DNA reads as TGTGCCAGCAGCGTACTACAGGGAGCTACCCAAGAGACCCAGTACTTC. Amino acids: CASSVLQGATQETQYF. The V gene is TRBV11-2, the J gene TRBJ2-5; weak D call: TRBD1 (6 bases). Germline loops: CDR1 SGHAT, CDR2 FQNNGV. V lost 5 bases and J lost 1, with 17 bases in between. The CDR3 loop spans 16 amino acids.

This clone was counted a single time. The chain has TRBV28 and TRBJ1-3; perhaps TRBD1 as D (6 bases). Trimming took off 0 bases at V and 0 bases at J, with 15 bases between the two ends. CDR1 and CDR2 (germline): MDHEN, SYDVKM. The CDR3 is made up of 18 amino acids. CDR3 nucleotides: TGTGCCAGCAGTTTATGGATAGGGACATTCAGCTCTGGAAACACCATATATTTT. It yields the protein CASSLWIGTFSSGNTIYF.

The table lists this clone with a few counts. The chain is built from TRBV18 and TRBJ2-7; D perhaps matches TRBD1 (5 bases). The CDR3 covers 14 residues. Trimming stripped 3 bases from V and 6 bases from J, with 15 bases between. Per the germline V gene, CDR1 is KGHSH and CDR2 is LQKENI. Written as DNA, the CDR3 is TGTGCCAGCTCACCGTTGGCAGGGCTAGGCGAGCAGTACTTC. As protein: CASSPLAGLGEQYF.

The gene calls are TRBV9 and TRBJ2-1; 7 bases are shared with TRBD2. V shed 0 bases and J 10 bases; nucleotides not matched to a gene: 10. Looked up from germline, CDR1 is SGDLS and CDR2 is YYNGEE. The CDR3 loop spans 15 amino acids. CDR3 region: CASSVGLAQVGEQFF. For the CDR3, the DNA is TGTGCCAGCAGCGTAGGACTAGCCCAAGTGGGGGAGCAGTTCTTC. The variable domain in full, completed from reference TRBV9 and TRBJ2-1, reads DSGVTQTPKHLITATGQRVTLRCSPRSGDLSVYWYQQSLDQGLQFLIQYYNGEERAKGNILERFSAQQFPDLHSELNLSSLELGDSALYFCASSVGLAQVGEQFFGPGTRLTVL.

V gene TRBV19 combines with J gene TRBJ2-1, with 13 bases that match TRBD2. CDR1 and CDR2 (germline): LNHDA, SQIVND (reference sequence). This CDR3 is built from 19 residues. The J segment lost 0 bases and the V segment lost 4 bases, leaving 9 bases of the junction unmatched. CDR3 bases: TGTGCCAGTAGTAAAACTAGCGGGAGGGCCAGTAACTCCTACAATGAGCAGTTCTTC. It encodes CASSKTSGRASNSYNEQFF.

The V gene is TRBV27, the J gene TRBJ2-7; 7 bases are shared with TRBD1. Germline V gene lookup returns CDR1 MNHEY and CDR2 SMNVEV (reference sequence). The CDR3 totals 16 residues. The ends lost 5 bases at V and 0 bases at J; junction bases unmatched: 10. DNA for the CDR3: TGTGCCAGCAGTCGACCAAGACAGGGTTCCTCCTACGAGCAGTACTTC. Translated: CASSRPRQGSSYEQYF.

A remark on this clone: This CDR3 is also generated by other DNA sequences in the sample. The CDR3 DNA sequence: TGTGCCAGCAGCTTAAATTCATACAATGAGCAGTTCTTC. Its protein product is CASSLNSYNEQFF. The gene calls are TRBV7-3 and TRBJ2-1; unclear D gene. This CDR3 is 13 amino acids long. The V gene lost 1 base and the J gene lost 4 bases, with 5 bases spanning the gap. CDR1 and CDR2 from the germline V gene are SGHTA and FQGTGA.

This chain uses TRBV10-1 with TRBJ2-7, with no clear D. V was cut by 5 bases and J by 0 bases, with 11 bases left in between. Germline V gene sequence: CDR1 WNHNN, CDR2 SYGVQD (reference sequence). The CDR3 consists of 14 residues. CDR3: CASSYSPDSYEQYF. CDR3 DNA: TGCGCCAGCAGTTACAGCCCTGACTCCTACGAGCAGTACTTC.